This TCR beta chain was documented in a study of OX40 agonist ivuxolimab in advanced cancers. In the study overall: The patients' treatment was ivuxolimab, an agonistic anti-OX40 (CD134) antibody. Study-wide findings and caveats: At 0.1 to 3.0 mg/kg, clonal expansion of CD4+ and CD8+ blood T cells had occurred by week 6.

By share, this clone ranks as medium-sized. Antigen unknown. The data were produced by immunoSEQ multiplex PCR, yet TCRdb's version contains in-frame clones alone and is incomplete. The top ten hold 0.61% of the sample, which has around 60,000 clones, 87% seen once. Germline loops: CDR1 KGHSH, CDR2 LQKENI. This CDR3 is 16 amino acids long. The V and J ends lost 0 bases and 6 bases, in that order; junction bases with no gene match: 6. This sequence joins TRBV18 and TRBJ2-3, with 10 bases identical to TRBD2. The TCR was taken from an adult with an advanced solid tumor such as melanoma, head and neck, liver or kidney cancer. Sequenced material: CD4+ or CD8+ T cells sorted from blood, taken in a trial of the OX40 agonist ivuxolimab. CDR3 sequence (DNA): TGTGCCAGCTCACCACCCACGGGACTAGCGACGGATACGCAGTATTTT. Amino acids: CASSPPTGLATDTQYF. The full variable domain, rest sourced from reference TRBV18 and TRBJ2-3, is NAGVMQNPRHLVRRRGQEARLRCSPMKGHSHVYWYRQLPEEGLKFMVYLQKENIIDESGMPKERFSAEFPKEGPSILRIQQVVRGDSAAYFCASSPPTGLATDTQYFGPGTRLTVL.